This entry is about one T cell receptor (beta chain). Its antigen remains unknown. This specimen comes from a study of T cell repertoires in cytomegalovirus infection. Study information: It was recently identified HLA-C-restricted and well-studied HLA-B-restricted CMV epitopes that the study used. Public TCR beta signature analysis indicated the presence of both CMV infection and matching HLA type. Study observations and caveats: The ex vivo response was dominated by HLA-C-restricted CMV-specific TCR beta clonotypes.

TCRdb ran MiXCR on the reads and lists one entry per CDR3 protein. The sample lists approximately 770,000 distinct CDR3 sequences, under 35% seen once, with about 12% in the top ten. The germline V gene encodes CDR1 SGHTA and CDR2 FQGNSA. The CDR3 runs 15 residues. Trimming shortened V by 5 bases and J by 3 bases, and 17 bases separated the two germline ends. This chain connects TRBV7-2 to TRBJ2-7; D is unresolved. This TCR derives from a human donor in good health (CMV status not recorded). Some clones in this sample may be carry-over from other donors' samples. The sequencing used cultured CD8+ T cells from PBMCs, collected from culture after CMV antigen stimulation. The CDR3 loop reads CASSATFVLGYEQYF. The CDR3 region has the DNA TGTGCCAGCAGCGCGACCTTTGTGTTGGGCTACGAGCAGTACTTC.